This T cell receptor beta chain emerged from a study of cytomegalovirus exposure and HLA in healthy donors. Overall study: Under 85% of more than 300 genotyped donors fell in the Caucasian-associated ancestry cluster.

As regards this clone: Its specificity is not known.

The CDR3 sequence is 16 residues long. Germline CDR1 KGHSH, CDR2 LQKENI. V was cut by 1 base and J by 0 bases, with 10 bases left in between. 60 Vbeta and 13 Jbeta primers were used in PCR. TCRdb keeps only in-frame clones here, not all; method: immunoSEQ multiplex PCR. The sample features 150,000 to 200,000 clones, with 0.75% to 0.85% in its top ten. Study observations and caveats: Earlier analysis yielded a pattern in which most TCR beta V segments were productive about 87% or about 30% of the time. Later analysis placed DRB1 highest and HLA-C lowest in TCR association rates, which differed by HLA locus.

The specimen sequenced was PBMCs. The TCR originated in a woman younger than 35 in good health and CMV-seropositive. V is TRBV18 and J is TRBJ1-5; tentatively, D is TRBD1 (5 bases). The CDR3 DNA sequence: TGTGCCAGCTCACCACGCGGGACCCTTAGCAATCAGCCCCAGCATTTT. Its protein is CASSPRGTLSNQPQHF. Supplemented by reference TRBV18 and TRBJ1-5, the full variable domain reads NAGVMQNPRHLVRRRGQEARLRCSPMKGHSHVYWYRQLPEEGLKFMVYLQKENIIDESGMPKERFSAEFPKEGPSILRIQQVVRGDSAAYFCASSPRGTLSNQPQHFGDGTRLSIL.